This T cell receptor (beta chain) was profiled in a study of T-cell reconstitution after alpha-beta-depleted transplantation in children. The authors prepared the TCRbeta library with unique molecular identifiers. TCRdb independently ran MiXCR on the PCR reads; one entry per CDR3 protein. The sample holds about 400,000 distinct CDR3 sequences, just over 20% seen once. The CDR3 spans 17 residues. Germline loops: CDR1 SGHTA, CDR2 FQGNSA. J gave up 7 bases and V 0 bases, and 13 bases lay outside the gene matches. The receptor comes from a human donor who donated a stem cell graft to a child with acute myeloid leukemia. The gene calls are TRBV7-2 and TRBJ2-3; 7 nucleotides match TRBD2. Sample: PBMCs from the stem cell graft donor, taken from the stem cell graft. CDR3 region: CASSLALMGGSAYTQYF. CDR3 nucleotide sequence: TGTGCCAGCAGCTTAGCGCTAATGGGCGGGAGTGCGTATACGCAGTATTTT.